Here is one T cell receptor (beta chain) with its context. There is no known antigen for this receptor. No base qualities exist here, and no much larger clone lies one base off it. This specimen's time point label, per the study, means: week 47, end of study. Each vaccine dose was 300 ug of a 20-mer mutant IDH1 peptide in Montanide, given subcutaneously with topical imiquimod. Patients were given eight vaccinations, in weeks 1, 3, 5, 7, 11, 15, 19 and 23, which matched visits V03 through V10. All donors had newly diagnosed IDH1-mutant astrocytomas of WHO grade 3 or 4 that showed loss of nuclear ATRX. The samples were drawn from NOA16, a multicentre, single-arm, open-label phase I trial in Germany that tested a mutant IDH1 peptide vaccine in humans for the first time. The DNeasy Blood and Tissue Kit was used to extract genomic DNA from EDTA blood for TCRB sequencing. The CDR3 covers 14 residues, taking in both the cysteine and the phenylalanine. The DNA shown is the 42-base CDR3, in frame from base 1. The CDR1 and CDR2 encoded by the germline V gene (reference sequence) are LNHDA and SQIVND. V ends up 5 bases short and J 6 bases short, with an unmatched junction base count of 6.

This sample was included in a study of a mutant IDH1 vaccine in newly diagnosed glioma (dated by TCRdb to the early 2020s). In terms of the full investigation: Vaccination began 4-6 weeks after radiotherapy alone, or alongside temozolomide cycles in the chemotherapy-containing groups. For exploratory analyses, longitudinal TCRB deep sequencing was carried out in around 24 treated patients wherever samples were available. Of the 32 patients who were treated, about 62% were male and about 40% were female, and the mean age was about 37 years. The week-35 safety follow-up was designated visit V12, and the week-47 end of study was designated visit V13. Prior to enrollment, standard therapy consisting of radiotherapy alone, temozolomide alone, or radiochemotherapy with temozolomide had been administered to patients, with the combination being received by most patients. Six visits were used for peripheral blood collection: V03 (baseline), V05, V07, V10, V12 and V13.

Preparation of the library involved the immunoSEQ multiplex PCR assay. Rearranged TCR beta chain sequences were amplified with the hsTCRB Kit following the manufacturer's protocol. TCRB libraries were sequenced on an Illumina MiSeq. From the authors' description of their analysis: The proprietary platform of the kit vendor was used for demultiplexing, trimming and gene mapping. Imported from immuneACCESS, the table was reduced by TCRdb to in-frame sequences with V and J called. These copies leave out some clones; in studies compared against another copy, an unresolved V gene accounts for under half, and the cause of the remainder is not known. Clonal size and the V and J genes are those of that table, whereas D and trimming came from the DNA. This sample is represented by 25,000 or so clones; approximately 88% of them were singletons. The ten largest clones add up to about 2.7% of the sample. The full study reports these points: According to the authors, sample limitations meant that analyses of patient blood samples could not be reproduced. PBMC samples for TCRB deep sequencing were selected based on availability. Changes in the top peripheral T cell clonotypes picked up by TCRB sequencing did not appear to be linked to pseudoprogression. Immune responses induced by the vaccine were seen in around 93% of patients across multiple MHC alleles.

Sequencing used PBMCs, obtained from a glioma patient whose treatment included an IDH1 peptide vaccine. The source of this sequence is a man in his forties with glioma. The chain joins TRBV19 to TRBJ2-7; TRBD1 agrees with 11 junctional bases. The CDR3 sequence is CASSSPDRGREQYF. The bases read TGTGCCAGTAGTTCTCCGGACAGGGGGCGCGAGCAGTACTTC.